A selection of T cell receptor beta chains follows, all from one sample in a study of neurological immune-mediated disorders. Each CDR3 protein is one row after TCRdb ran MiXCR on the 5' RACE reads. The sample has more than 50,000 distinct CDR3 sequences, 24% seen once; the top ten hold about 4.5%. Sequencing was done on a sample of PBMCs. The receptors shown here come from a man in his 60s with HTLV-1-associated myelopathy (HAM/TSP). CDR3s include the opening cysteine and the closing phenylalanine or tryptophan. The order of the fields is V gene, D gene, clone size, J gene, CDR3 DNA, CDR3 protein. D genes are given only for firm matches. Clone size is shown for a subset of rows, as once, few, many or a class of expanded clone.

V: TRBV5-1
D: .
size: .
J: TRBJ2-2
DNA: TGCGCCAGCAGCGCAGGGAGGGGGACCGGGGAGCTGTTTTTT
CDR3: CASSAGRGTGELFF

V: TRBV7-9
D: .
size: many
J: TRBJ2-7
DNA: TGTGCCAGCAGCTCCGGGACACGCTCCTACGAGCAGTACTTC
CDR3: CASSSGTRSYEQYF

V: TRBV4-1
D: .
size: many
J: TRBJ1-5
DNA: TGCGCCAGCAGCCAACATAGCAATCAGCCCCAGCATTTT
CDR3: CASSQHSNQPQHF

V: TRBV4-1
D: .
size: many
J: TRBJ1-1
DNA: TGCGCCAGCAGCCATCCGGTGACGCAGCGGGAGGCTTTCTTT
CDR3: CASSHPVTQREAFF

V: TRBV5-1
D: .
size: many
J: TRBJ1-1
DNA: TGCGCCAGCAGCTTGGGCGGGGTGAACACTGAAGCTTTCTTT
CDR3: CASSLGGVNTEAFF

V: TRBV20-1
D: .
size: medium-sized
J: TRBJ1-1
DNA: TGCAGTGCTAGAGATCCCCCGGCAGGCGCGAACACTGAAGCTTTCTTT
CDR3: CSARDPPAGANTEAFF

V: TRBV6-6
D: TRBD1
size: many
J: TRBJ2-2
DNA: TGTGCCAGCAGTATCAGGGCAGGGGGCAATTTTTCGAACACCGGGGAGCTGTTTTTT
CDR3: CASSIRAGGNFSNTGELFF

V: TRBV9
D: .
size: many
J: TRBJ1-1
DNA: TGTGCCAGCAGCCCCTCTAGCCCGGAACCTCGGCACACTGAAGCTTTCTTT
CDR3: CASSPSSPEPRHTEAFF

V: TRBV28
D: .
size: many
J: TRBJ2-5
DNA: TGTGCCAGCAGGCCGGGACGACAAGAGACCCAGTACTTC
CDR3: CASRPGRQETQYF

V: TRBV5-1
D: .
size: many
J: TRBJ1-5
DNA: TGCGCCAGCAGCTTGGCCCCAGGTTCAAATCAGCCCCAGCATTTT
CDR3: CASSLAPGSNQPQHF

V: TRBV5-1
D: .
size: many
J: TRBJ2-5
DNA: TGCGCCAGCAGCCGGGACCAGGCAGAGACCCAGTACTTC
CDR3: CASSRDQAETQYF

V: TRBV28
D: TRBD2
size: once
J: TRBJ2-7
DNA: TGTGCCAGCAGTTTCGTCGGGACTAGCGCGGGCGAGCAGTACTTC
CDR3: CASSFVGTSAGEQYF

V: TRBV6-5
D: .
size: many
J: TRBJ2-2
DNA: TGTGCCAGCTGGGAAGGGGCGGTCACCGGGGAGCTGTTTTTT
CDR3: CASWEGAVTGELFF

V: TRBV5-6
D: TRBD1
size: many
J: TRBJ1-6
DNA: TGTGCCAGCAAAGGGACAGTCCAAAATTCACCCCTCCACTTT
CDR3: CASKGTVQNSPLHF

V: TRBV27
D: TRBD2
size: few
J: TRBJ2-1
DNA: TGTGCCAGCAGTTTTATAGCGGGAGTAGAGCAGTTCTTC
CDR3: CASSFIAGVEQFF

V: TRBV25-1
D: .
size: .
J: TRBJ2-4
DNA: TGTGCCAGCAGGGGGTTAAAAAACATTCAGTACTTC
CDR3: CASRGLKNIQYF

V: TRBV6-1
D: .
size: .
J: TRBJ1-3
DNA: TGTGCCAGCACCGTCGAGAGGGGAAACACCATATATTTT
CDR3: CASTVERGNTIYF

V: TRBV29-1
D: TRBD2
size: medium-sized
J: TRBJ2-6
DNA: TGCAGCGCTTCGGGGGGGATAGTCTCTGGGGCCAACGTCCTGACTTTC
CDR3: CSASGGIVSGANVLTF

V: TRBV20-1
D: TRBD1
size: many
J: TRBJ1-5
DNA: TGCAGTGTCCCGGGACAGGGGAATCAGCCCCAGCATTTT
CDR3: CSVPGQGNQPQHF

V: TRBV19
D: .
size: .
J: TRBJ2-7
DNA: TGTGCCAGTAGCGGGAAGGAGAGCGAGCAGTACTTC
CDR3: CASSGKESEQYF

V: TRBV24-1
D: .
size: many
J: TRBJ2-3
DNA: TGTGCCACTACAGATTCTAGCACAGATACGCAGTATTTT
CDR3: CATTDSSTDTQYF

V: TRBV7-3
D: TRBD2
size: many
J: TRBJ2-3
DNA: TGTGCCAGCAGCTTACTGGCCGGGGGGTCGGATACGCAGTATTTT
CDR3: CASSLLAGGSDTQYF

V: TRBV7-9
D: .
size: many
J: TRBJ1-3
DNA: TGTGCCAGCAGCCCCGTTAACAGTCGAACTGGAAACACCATATATTTT
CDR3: CASSPVNSRTGNTIYF

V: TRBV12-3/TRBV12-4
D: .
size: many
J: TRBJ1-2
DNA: TGTGCCAGCAGTTTAGCCGGGGATGGCTACACCTTC
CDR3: CASSLAGDGYTF

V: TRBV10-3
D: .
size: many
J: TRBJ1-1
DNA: TGTGCCATCAGTGAGTCGAGACAGGACTCCGCTGAAGCTTTCTTT
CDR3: CAISESRQDSAEAFF

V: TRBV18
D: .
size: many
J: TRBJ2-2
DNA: TGTGCCAGCTCACCAGACTTCTCGAGCGGGGAGCTGTTTTTT
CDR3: CASSPDFSSGELFF

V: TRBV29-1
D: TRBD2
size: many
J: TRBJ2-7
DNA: TGCAGTACCCGGGGAGGGGCTACCTACGAGCAGTACTTC
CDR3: CSTRGGATYEQYF

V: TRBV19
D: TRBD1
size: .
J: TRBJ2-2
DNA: TGTGCCAGTAGTTTGAGACAGGGGGCCGGCGGGGAGCTGTTTTTT
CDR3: CASSLRQGAGGELFF

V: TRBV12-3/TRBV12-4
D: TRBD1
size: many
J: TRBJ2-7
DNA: TGTGCCAGCAGCCCCCAGGGGGACGAGCAGTACTTC
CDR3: CASSPQGDEQYF

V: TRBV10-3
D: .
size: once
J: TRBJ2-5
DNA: TGTGCCATCAGTGAGCGTGTTGGCAGGGCTGGGGAGGAGACCCAGTACTTC
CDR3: CAISERVGRAGEETQYF

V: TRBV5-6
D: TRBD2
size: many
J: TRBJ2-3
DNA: TGTGCCAGCAGCTGGGGACTAGCGCTATCGCCGATGGGCACAGATACGCAGTATTTT
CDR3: CASSWGLALSPMGTDTQYF

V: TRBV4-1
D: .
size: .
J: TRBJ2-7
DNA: TGCGCCAGCAGCCCAGGGGGAGGCGAGCAGTACTTC
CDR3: CASSPGGGEQYF

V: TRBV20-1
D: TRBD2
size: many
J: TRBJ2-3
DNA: TGCAGTGCCAGGGAGGGAGCAAACACAGATACGCAGTATTTT
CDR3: CSAREGANTDTQYF

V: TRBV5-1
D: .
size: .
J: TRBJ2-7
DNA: TGCGCCAGCAGCGCATCGTGGAGCTACGAGCAGTACTTC
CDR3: CASSASWSYEQYF

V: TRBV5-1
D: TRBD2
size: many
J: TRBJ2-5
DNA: TGCGCCAGCAGTCGGGAGCGGGGACAAGAGACCCAGTACTTC
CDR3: CASSRERGQETQYF

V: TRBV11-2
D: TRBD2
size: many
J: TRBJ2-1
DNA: TGTGCCAGCAGCTTAGTAGGCAGCAGTGGGACTACCAATGAGCAGTTCTTC
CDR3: CASSLVGSSGTTNEQFF

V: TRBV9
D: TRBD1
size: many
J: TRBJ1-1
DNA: TGTGCCAGCAGCGTGGGAATCGGACAGGGTGCCGGGAGCACTGAAGCTTTCTTT
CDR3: CASSVGIGQGAGSTEAFF

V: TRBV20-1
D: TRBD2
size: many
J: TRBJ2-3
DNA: TGCAGTGCTAGTAGGACTAGCGGGAGGGATACGCAGTATTTT
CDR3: CSASRTSGRDTQYF

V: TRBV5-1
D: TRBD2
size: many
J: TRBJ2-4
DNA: TGCGCCAGCAGCTTGGGGCCTAGCGGGGTAGAAAACATTCAGTACTTC
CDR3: CASSLGPSGVENIQYF

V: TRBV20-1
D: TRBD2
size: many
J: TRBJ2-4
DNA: TGCAGTGCTAGAGTAGGGACTAGCAACATTCAGTACTTC
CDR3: CSARVGTSNIQYF

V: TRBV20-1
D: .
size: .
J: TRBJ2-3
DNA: TGCAGTGCTAGTGTGACGGGAGCTAGCACAGATACGCAGTATTTT
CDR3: CSASVTGASTDTQYF

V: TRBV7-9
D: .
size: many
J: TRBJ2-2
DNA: TGTGCCAGCACCGGAGGGTCCTTGAACACCGGGGAGCTGTTTTTT
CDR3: CASTGGSLNTGELFF

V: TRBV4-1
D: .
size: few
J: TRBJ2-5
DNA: TGCGCCAGCAGCCCGACCGCGTTCCAAGAGACCCAGTACTTC
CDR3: CASSPTAFQETQYF

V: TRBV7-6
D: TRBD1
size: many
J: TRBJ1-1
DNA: TGTGCCAGCAGCCCCGAGCCGGCAGGGGGCGTTTGGAACACTGAAGCTTTCTTT
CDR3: CASSPEPAGGVWNTEAFF

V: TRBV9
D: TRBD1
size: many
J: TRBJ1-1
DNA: TGTGCCAGCAGCCAGGGGGCGAATATGAACACTGAAGCTTTCTTT
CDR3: CASSQGANMNTEAFF

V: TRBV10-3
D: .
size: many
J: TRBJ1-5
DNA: TGTGCCATCAGTGAGGGGACAAGTAGCAATCAGCCCCAGCATTTT
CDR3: CAISEGTSSNQPQHF

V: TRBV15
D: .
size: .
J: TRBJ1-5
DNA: TGTGCCACCAGCAGAGATCGTACAGATCAGCCCCAGCATTTT
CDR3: CATSRDRTDQPQHF

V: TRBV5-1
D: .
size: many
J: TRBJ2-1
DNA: TGCGCCAGCGGCCGAGACCCTCGCTCCTACAATGAGCAGTTCTTC
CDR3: CASGRDPRSYNEQFF

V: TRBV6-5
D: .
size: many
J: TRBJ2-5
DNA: TGTGCCAGCAGTTGGGGCCGCCAAGAGACCCAGTACTTC
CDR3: CASSWGRQETQYF

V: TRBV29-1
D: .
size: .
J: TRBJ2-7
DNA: TGCAGCGTTGCCGACAGCTACGAGCAGTACTTC
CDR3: CSVADSYEQYF

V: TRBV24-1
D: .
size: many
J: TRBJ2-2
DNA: TGTGCCACCAGTGATTCCTTGACTGGACCCGGGGAACTGTTTTTT
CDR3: CATSDSLTGPGELFF

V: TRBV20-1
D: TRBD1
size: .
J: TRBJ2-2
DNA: TGCAGTGCTAGAGATCGGGGACAGGGGACTAGTAACATCGGGGAGCTGTTTTTT
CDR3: CSARDRGQGTSNIGELFF

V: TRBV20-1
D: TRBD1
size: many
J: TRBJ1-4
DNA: TGCAGTGCCAGACAGGGGGCTGCTAATGAAAAACTGTTTTTT
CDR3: CSARQGAANEKLFF